One and the same sample provided the 13 T cell receptor beta chains below, sequenced in a study of T cells expressing NK-cell markers. TCRdb re-called the 5' RACE reads and gives one entry per CDR3 protein, without DNA. The sample holds about 460,000 distinct CDR3 sequences. The sequenced sample consisted of blood T cells: a sorted CD56 or NKG2C T cell subset, CD4+ or CD8+ T cells, or bulk PBMC T cells (not recorded which). These receptors all come from a woman between 45 and 65 years old in good health.

CDR3 in amino acids: CASSVGDRGQETQYF. The V gene is TRBV9, the J gene TRBJ2-5; the TCRdb D gene call, TRBD1, has no DNA to confirm it. The CDR3 loop spans 15 amino acids. Looked up from germline, CDR1 is SGDLS and CDR2 is YYNGEE.

V gene TRBV29-1 combines with J gene TRBJ1-4; no DNA is available, so the TRBD1 call from TCRdb remains unchecked. Germline CDR1 SQVTM, CDR2 ANQGSEA. This CDR3 spans 13 amino acids. The CDR3 sequence: CSVDRVYDEKLFF.

The chain uses TRBV27 and TRBJ1-2; absent DNA, TCRdb's TRBD1 call cannot be checked. The CDR3 totals 14 residues. The V gene's germline CDR1 is MNHEY and CDR2 SMNVEV (reference sequence). The CDR3 spells CASRPHGGSQGYTF.

The chain recombines TRBV20-1 with TRBJ2-5; TCRdb picks TRBD1, but there is no DNA to check that call. This CDR3 contains 18 residues. Germline assignment: CDR1 DFQATT and CDR2 SNEGSKA (reference sequence). CDR3 in amino acids: CSARDRSSGVRGQETQYF.

The J gene is TRBJ2-5, the V gene TRBV6-5. The CDR3 is 12 amino acids. Germline V CDR1 and CDR2: MNHEY, SVGAGI. CDR3 region: CASSRSQETQYF.

The rearrangement uses TRBV5-1 and TRBJ2-3; the TCRdb D gene call, TRBD2, has no DNA to confirm it. This CDR3 region has 17 residues. Germline-derived CDR1 and CDR2 are SGHRS and YFSETQ. The CDR3 loop is CASSSGLAPKRADTQYF.

This sequence joins TRBV20-1 and TRBJ2-1; TCRdb outputs TRBD2, but without DNA this stays unchecked. The CDR3 has 15 amino acids. Germline CDR1 DFQATT, CDR2 SNEGSKA (reference sequence). CDR3 residues: CSASGTGLGLNEQFF.

The CDR3 protein is CAWSVKAGGNEQFF. The V call is TRBV30, the J call TRBJ2-1; with no DNA, the TCRdb D assignment of TRBD2 cannot be verified. CDR3 length: 14 amino acids. In germline, CDR1 is GTSNPN, CDR2 SVGIG (reference sequence).

This chain joins TRBV3-1 and TRBJ2-1; lacking DNA, the TRBD2 call made by TCRdb goes unchecked. The CDR3 sequence is 18 residues long. CDR1 and CDR2 from the germline V gene are LGHDT and YNNKEL (reference sequence). The CDR3 sequence is CASSQEGGLAGVHNEQFF.

The chain is built from TRBV18 and TRBJ2-5; as DNA is missing, the TRBD1 call by TCRdb cannot be tested. CDR1 is KGHSH, CDR2 LQKENI, per germline. This CDR3 region has 15 residues. This CDR3 is CASSQGPMTQETQYF.

The V and J genes are TRBV7-8 and TRBJ2-5; lacking DNA, the TRBD2 call made by TCRdb goes unchecked. This CDR3 is 14 amino acids long. CDR1 and CDR2 from the germline V gene are SGHVS and FQNEAQ. CDR3 residues: CASIGTSSEETQYF. Using reference TRBV7-8 and TRBJ2-5 for the parts outside the CDR3, the full variable domain is GAGVSQSPRYKVAKRGQDVALRCDPISGHVSLFWYQQALGQGPEFLTYFQNEAQLDKSGLPSDRFFAERPEGSVSTLKIQRTQQEDSAVYLCASIGTSSEETQYFGPGTRLLVL.

The gene calls are TRBV2 and TRBJ2-1. The CDR3 contains 13 residues. Germline V CDR1 and CDR2: SNHLY, FYNNEI. The CDR3: CASREARNGEQFF.

The rearrangement joins TRBV2 to TRBJ2-2; TCRdb proposes TRBD2, but this gene call is untestable without DNA. Germline CDR1 and CDR2: SNHLY and FYNNEI. This CDR3 is 15 amino acids long. Here the CDR3 reads CATAVEGVGTGELFF.